This T cell receptor beta chain originates from a study of T cell clonotyping in hematopoietic cell transplantation. Study-level results: Pathologically expanded recipient clonotypes increased progressively from day 30 to day 180 as diversity fell. Graft donor and pretransplant recipient Inverse Simpson Index values predicted broader posttransplant TCR diversity. Cells were unsorted, so CD4 and CD8 contributions were not separated. At the given depth, recipient repertoires were over 95% de novo clonotypes.

This CDR3 has 14 amino acids. V was clipped by 1 base and J by 9 bases; unmatched bases: 7. Germline V gene lookup returns CDR1 SGHVS and CDR2 FQNEAQ. On this clone itself: Its specificity is unknown.

Clones were sequenced by immunoSEQ multiplex PCR, and TCRdb holds only the in-frame ones, with some missing. Counted here are roughly 37,000 clones, over 80% occurring once; the ten biggest clones make up almost 2%. The rearrangement links TRBV7-8 to TRBJ2-3, with 7 bases identical to TRBD1. This sequence was found in a woman in her forties in good health. Some clones in this sample may be carry-over from other donors' samples. Sequencing was carried out using peripheral blood mononuclear cells. The CDR3 region has the DNA TGTGCCAGCAGCTTAGTCGGGCAGGGGGTCACGCAGTATTTT. Translation: CASSLVGQGVTQYF.